This is a list of T cell receptor beta chains from one sample in a study of cytomegalovirus exposure and HLA in healthy donors. TCRdb keeps only in-frame clones here, not all; method: immunoSEQ multiplex PCR. The repertoire holds approximately 140,000 clones, roughly 79% seen once, with approximately 2.8% in the top ten. The material sequenced was PBMCs. All receptors derive from a male donor in good health and CMV-seronegative. The CDR3 runs from the conserved cysteine through the conserved F or W. The D gene is left open where the match is weak. For some rows the clone size is stated as once, few or many, or as a class when expanded; others skip it.

j_call: TRBJ2-7; clone_size: -; v_call: TRBV18; d_call: TRBD1; cdr3_nt: TGTGCCAGCTCACCGACAGGGGGCGGCGAGCAGTACTTC; cdr3_aa: CASSPTGGGEQYF
j_call: TRBJ1-3; clone_size: -; v_call: TRBV7-9; d_call: TRBD1; cdr3_nt: TGTGCCAGCAGCTTGGGACAGGGGTTTAGAAACACCATATATTTT; cdr3_aa: CASSLGQGFRNTIYF
j_call: TRBJ2-1; clone_size: -; v_call: TRBV10-3; d_call: -; cdr3_nt: TGTGCCATCAGGGGCGAAGCGGGCAATGAGCAGTTCTTC; cdr3_aa: CAIRGEAGNEQFF
j_call: TRBJ2-1; clone_size: few; v_call: TRBV6-4; d_call: TRBD2; cdr3_nt: TGTGCCAGCAGTTTGCGGGAGGGCCGCAACAATGAGCAGTTCTTC; cdr3_aa: CASSLREGRNNEQFF
j_call: TRBJ2-1; clone_size: -; v_call: TRBV6-1; d_call: TRBD1; cdr3_nt: TGTGCCAGCAGTGTCCTGGACAGGGGGACTGAGCAGTTCTTC; cdr3_aa: CASSVLDRGTEQFF
j_call: TRBJ2-7; clone_size: -; v_call: TRBV6-1; d_call: -; cdr3_nt: TGTGCCAGCAGCCTCTACGAGCAGTACTTC; cdr3_aa: CASSLYEQYF
j_call: TRBJ2-4; clone_size: -; v_call: TRBV18; d_call: TRBD1; cdr3_nt: TGTGCCAGCTCGCAGGGGGACAACCGGGACATTCAGTACTTC; cdr3_aa: CASSQGDNRDIQYF
j_call: TRBJ1-6; clone_size: -; v_call: TRBV30; d_call: -; cdr3_nt: TGTGCCTGGAGTGTACTAACCAGGGGCAATTCACCCCTCCACTTT; cdr3_aa: CAWSVLTRGNSPLHF
j_call: TRBJ1-1; clone_size: -; v_call: TRBV11-3; d_call: TRBD1; cdr3_nt: TGTGCCAGCAGCCTGAGACAGGGCACTGAAGCTTTCTTT; cdr3_aa: CASSLRQGTEAFF
j_call: TRBJ2-1; clone_size: -; v_call: TRBV12-5; d_call: TRBD2; cdr3_nt: TGTGCTAGTGGACCCCTTACTAGCGGGAGATACAATGAGCAGTTCTTC; cdr3_aa: CASGPLTSGRYNEQFF
j_call: TRBJ2-2; clone_size: once; v_call: TRBV9; d_call: TRBD2; cdr3_nt: TGTGCCAGCAGCGTAGGTGGCCTAGCGGGGCCGACGAACACCGGGGAGCTGTTTTTT; cdr3_aa: CASSVGGLAGPTNTGELFF
j_call: TRBJ2-1; clone_size: once; v_call: TRBV13; d_call: -; cdr3_nt: TGTGCCAGCAGCTTAGCGCGGGGCGAGCAGTTCTTC; cdr3_aa: CASSLARGEQFF
j_call: TRBJ2-7; clone_size: -; v_call: TRBV5-1; d_call: -; cdr3_nt: TGCGCCAGCAGCTTGAGAGGACAGAAATCCCCCCTCGAGCAGTACTTC; cdr3_aa: CASSLRGQKSPLEQYF
j_call: TRBJ1-2; clone_size: -; v_call: TRBV15; d_call: -; cdr3_nt: TGTGCCACCAGCAGAGATAGGGGTTCGAGTAACTATGGCTACACCTTC; cdr3_aa: CATSRDRGSSNYGYTF
j_call: TRBJ1-2; clone_size: -; v_call: TRBV30; d_call: TRBD1; cdr3_nt: TGTGCCTGGACGGCAGGGGGCTATGGCTACACCTTC; cdr3_aa: CAWTAGGYGYTF
j_call: TRBJ2-7; clone_size: -; v_call: TRBV5-1; d_call: TRBD2; cdr3_nt: TGCGCCAGCAGCATGGGACTACCTTCCTACGAGCAGTACTTC; cdr3_aa: CASSMGLPSYEQYF
j_call: TRBJ2-7; clone_size: -; v_call: TRBV30; d_call: TRBD1; cdr3_nt: TGTGCCTGGGGGGGGTGGGAGACAGGGGCCTACGAGCAGTACTTC; cdr3_aa: CAWGGWETGAYEQYF
j_call: TRBJ1-1; clone_size: -; v_call: TRBV7-9; d_call: -; cdr3_nt: TGTGCCAGCAGCCCCGAGGTACAATTGAACACTGAAGCTTTCTTT; cdr3_aa: CASSPEVQLNTEAFF
j_call: TRBJ1-5; clone_size: -; v_call: TRBV5-1; d_call: -; cdr3_nt: TGCGCCAGCAGCTTTGAGGGAGGCAATCAGCCCCAGCATTTT; cdr3_aa: CASSFEGGNQPQHF
j_call: TRBJ1-1; clone_size: once; v_call: TRBV18; d_call: -; cdr3_nt: TGTGCCAGCTCACCACGGGGCGGGGGAAGCACTGAAGCTTTCTTT; cdr3_aa: CASSPRGGGSTEAFF
j_call: TRBJ2-1; clone_size: -; v_call: TRBV6-5; d_call: -; cdr3_nt: TGTGCCAGCAGACGACTAAATGAGCAGTTCTTC; cdr3_aa: CASRRLNEQFF
j_call: TRBJ1-1; clone_size: -; v_call: TRBV5-6; d_call: -; cdr3_nt: TGTGCCAGCAGCTTCCCCGGACCCCGGGGCACTGAAGCTTTCTTT; cdr3_aa: CASSFPGPRGTEAFF
j_call: TRBJ2-1; clone_size: -; v_call: TRBV7-2; d_call: TRBD1; cdr3_nt: TGTGCCAGCAGCTTAGACCAGGGGGCATACAATGAGCAGTTCTTC; cdr3_aa: CASSLDQGAYNEQFF
j_call: TRBJ2-3; clone_size: -; v_call: TRBV7-6; d_call: TRBD1; cdr3_nt: TGTGCCAGCAGCCCCGGAGACAGGGTTAGCACAGATACGCAGTATTTT; cdr3_aa: CASSPGDRVSTDTQYF
j_call: TRBJ2-2; clone_size: -; v_call: TRBV7-3; d_call: TRBD1; cdr3_nt: TGTGCCAGCAGCTCGACAGGGTCCGGGGAGCTGTTTTTT; cdr3_aa: CASSSTGSGELFF
j_call: TRBJ1-2; clone_size: -; v_call: TRBV4-3; d_call: TRBD1; cdr3_nt: TGCGCCAGCAGCCAAGATCTCTGGGACAGCAGTAACTATGGCTACACCTTC; cdr3_aa: CASSQDLWDSSNYGYTF
j_call: TRBJ2-2; clone_size: -; v_call: TRBV4-1; d_call: -; cdr3_nt: TGCGCCAGCAGCCCCGGGGAAAACACCGGGGAGCTGTTTTTT; cdr3_aa: CASSPGENTGELFF
j_call: TRBJ1-1; clone_size: -; v_call: TRBV19; d_call: TRBD1; cdr3_nt: TGTGCCAGTAGTATCGCAGGGGGCAACACTGAAGCTTTCTTT; cdr3_aa: CASSIAGGNTEAFF
j_call: TRBJ1-3; clone_size: -; v_call: TRBV5-4; d_call: TRBD1; cdr3_nt: TGTGCCAGCAGCCAGGGGGGACAGGGATTTTCTGGAAACACCATATATTTT; cdr3_aa: CASSQGGQGFSGNTIYF
j_call: TRBJ2-5; clone_size: -; v_call: TRBV7-9; d_call: -; cdr3_nt: TGTGCCAGCAGCTTAACAGGGCCCCCCTTGGAGACCCAGTACTTC; cdr3_aa: CASSLTGPPLETQYF
j_call: TRBJ2-7; clone_size: few; v_call: TRBV29-1; d_call: TRBD1; cdr3_nt: TGCAGCGTAAAGCACAGGGGGGTATACGAGCAGTACTTC; cdr3_aa: CSVKHRGVYEQYF
j_call: TRBJ1-2; clone_size: -; v_call: TRBV30; d_call: TRBD1; cdr3_nt: TGTGCCTGGAGTGTGCAGGGGGGCAGCGGCTACACCTTC; cdr3_aa: CAWSVQGGSGYTF
j_call: TRBJ2-3; clone_size: -; v_call: TRBV30; d_call: TRBD2; cdr3_nt: TGTGCCTGGAGTGCGGGACTAGCGGGGACAGATACGCAGTATTTT; cdr3_aa: CAWSAGLAGTDTQYF
j_call: TRBJ2-1; clone_size: -; v_call: TRBV11-2; d_call: -; cdr3_nt: TGTGCCAGCAGCTTAGAAACGGAGCACAATGAGCAGTTCTTC; cdr3_aa: CASSLETEHNEQFF
j_call: TRBJ1-5; clone_size: -; v_call: TRBV2; d_call: TRBD1; cdr3_nt: TGTGCCAGCAATAAAAGGACAGGGGAGGACAATCAGCCCCAGCATTTT; cdr3_aa: CASNKRTGEDNQPQHF
j_call: TRBJ1-5; clone_size: once; v_call: TRBV7-9; d_call: TRBD1; cdr3_nt: TGTGCCAGCAGCTACGGGACAGGGATAAGTCAGCCCCAGCATTTT; cdr3_aa: CASSYGTGISQPQHF
j_call: TRBJ2-7; clone_size: -; v_call: TRBV9; d_call: TRBD1; cdr3_nt: TGTGCCAGCAGCGTAGGGGGTGGGCAGGGGGCCTACGAGCAGTACTTC; cdr3_aa: CASSVGGGQGAYEQYF
j_call: TRBJ1-2; clone_size: -; v_call: TRBV7-2; d_call: -; cdr3_nt: TGTGCCAGCAGCGCACGGGACTCGAGGGGCTACACCTTC; cdr3_aa: CASSARDSRGYTF
j_call: TRBJ2-7; clone_size: -; v_call: TRBV7-9; d_call: TRBD2; cdr3_nt: TGTGCCAGCAGCATAACTAGCGGGAGGTCCGAGCAGTACTTC; cdr3_aa: CASSITSGRSEQYF
j_call: TRBJ1-1; clone_size: -; v_call: TRBV6-5; d_call: -; cdr3_nt: TGTGCCAGCGGGGGGGAGACTGAAGCTTTCTTT; cdr3_aa: CASGGETEAFF
j_call: TRBJ2-3; clone_size: -; v_call: TRBV19; d_call: -; cdr3_nt: TGTGCCAGTAGTACCGGGGGAAGCACAGATACGCAGTATTTT; cdr3_aa: CASSTGGSTDTQYF